This T cell receptor (beta chain) was captured in a study of beta chain features in type 1 diabetes. Study at large: The samples had around 98 million sorted cells examined in all.

Expressed TCRB transcripts were sequenced because the isolated RNA had all been reverse transcribed beforehand. TCRdb keeps only in-frame clones here, not all; method: immunoSEQ multiplex PCR. The profile shows roughly 400,000 clones, over 12% of them singletons. Trimming took 5 bases from V and 6 from J, leaving 15 bases between them. CDR3 length: 14 amino acids. Germline CDR1 MNHEY, CDR2 SMNVEV (reference sequence). This clonotype was obtained from a woman younger than 35 in good health. This chain joins TRBV27 and TRBJ2-3; D is possibly TRBD2 (5 bases). The source material was naive CD4+ T cells from blood. The CDR3 here is CASSPDSFGDTQYF. As DNA, the CDR3 is TGTGCCAGCAGTCCGGACTCCTTCGGGGATACGCAGTATTTT.